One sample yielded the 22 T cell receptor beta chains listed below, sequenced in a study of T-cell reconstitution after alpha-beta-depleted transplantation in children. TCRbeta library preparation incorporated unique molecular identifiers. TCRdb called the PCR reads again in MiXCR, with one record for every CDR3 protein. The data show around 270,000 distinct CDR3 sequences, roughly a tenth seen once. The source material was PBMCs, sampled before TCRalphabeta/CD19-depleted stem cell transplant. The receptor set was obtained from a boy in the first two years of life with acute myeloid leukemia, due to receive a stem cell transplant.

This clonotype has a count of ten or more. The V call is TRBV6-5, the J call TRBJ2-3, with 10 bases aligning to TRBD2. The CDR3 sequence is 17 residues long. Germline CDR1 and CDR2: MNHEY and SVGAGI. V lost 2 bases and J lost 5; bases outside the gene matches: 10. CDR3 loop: CASSYTSSGRALDTQYF. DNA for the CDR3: TGTGCCAGCAGTTACACATCCAGCGGGAGGGCCTTAGATACGCAGTATTTT.

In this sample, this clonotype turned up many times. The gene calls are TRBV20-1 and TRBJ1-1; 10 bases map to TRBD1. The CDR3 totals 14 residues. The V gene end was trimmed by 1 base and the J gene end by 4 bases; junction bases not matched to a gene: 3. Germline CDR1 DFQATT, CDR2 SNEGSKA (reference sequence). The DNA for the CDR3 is TGCAGTGCTAGAGCCGGACAGGGGGGCACTGAAGCTTTCTTT. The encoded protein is CSARAGQGGTEAFF.

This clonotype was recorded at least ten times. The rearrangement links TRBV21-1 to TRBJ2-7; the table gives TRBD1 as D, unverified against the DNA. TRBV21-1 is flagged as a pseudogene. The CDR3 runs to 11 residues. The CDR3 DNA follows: TGTGCCAGCAGCAAAAAGGGACAGGGATACTTC. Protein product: CASSKKGQGYF.

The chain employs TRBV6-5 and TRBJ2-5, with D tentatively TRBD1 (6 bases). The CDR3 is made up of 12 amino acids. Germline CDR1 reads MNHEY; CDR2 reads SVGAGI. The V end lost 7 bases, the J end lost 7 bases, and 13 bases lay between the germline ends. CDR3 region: CASTPRGGTQYF. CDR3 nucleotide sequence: TGTGCCAGCACCCCCCGAGGGGGGACCCAGTACTTC.

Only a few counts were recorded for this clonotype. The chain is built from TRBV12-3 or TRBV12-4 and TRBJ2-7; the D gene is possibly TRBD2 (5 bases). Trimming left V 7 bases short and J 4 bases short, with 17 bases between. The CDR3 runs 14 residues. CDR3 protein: CASTSLGATYEQYF. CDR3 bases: TGTGCCAGCACCTCCTTGGGAGCCACTTACGAGCAGTACTTC.

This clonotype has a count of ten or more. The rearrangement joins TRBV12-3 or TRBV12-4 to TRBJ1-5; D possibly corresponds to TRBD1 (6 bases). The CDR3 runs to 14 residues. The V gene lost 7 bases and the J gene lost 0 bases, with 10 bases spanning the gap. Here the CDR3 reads CASTQGNSNQPQHF. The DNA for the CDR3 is TGTGCCAGCACCCAGGGGAATAGCAATCAGCCCCAGCATTTT.

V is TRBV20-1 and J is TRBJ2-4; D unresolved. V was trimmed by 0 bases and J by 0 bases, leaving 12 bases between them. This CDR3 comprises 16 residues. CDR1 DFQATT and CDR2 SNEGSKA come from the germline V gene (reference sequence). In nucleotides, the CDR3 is TGCAGTGCTAGAGATCTTCATCCGGTAGCCAAAAACATTCAGTACTTC. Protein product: CSARDLHPVAKNIQYF.

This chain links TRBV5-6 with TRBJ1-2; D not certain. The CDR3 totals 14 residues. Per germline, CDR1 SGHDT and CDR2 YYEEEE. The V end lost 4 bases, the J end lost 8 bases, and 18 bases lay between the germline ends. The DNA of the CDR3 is TGTGCCAGCAGCCCCGGGATCTTCTATTCGGGCTACACCTTC. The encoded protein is CASSPGIFYSGYTF.

DNA of the CDR3: TGTGCCAGCACCTCGACTAGCGGGGGGTACACAGATACGCAGTATTTT. This translates into CASTSTSGGYTDTQYF. The rearrangement joins TRBV12-3 or TRBV12-4 to TRBJ2-3, with 13 bases identical to TRBD2. CDR3 length: 16 residues. V gave up 7 bases and J gave up 2 bases; unmatched junction bases: 6.

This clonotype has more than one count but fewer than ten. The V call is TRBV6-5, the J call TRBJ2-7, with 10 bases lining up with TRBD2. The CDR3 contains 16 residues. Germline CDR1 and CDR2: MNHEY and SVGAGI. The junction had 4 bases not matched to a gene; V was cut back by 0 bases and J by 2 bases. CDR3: CASSYSLLAGTYEQYF. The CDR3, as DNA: TGTGCCAGCAGTTACTCGTTACTAGCGGGGACCTACGAGCAGTACTTC.

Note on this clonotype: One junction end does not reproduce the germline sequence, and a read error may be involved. As DNA, the CDR3 is TGTGCCACCAGCCCATTCCATGGGCAGGGAGCACAGCCCCAGCATTTT. Translation: CATSPFHGQGAQPQHF. V usage is TRBV7-3 and J usage is TRBJ1-5; possible D gene TRBD1, 5 bases. Germline V gene sequence: CDR1 SGHTA, CDR2 FQGTGA. CDR3 length equals 16 residues.

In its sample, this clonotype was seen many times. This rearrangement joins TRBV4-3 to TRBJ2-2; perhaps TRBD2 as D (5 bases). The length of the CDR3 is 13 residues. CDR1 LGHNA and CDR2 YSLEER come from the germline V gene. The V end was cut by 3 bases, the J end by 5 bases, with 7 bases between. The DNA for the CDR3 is TGCGCCAGCAGCCATACGGGGACCGGGGAGCTGTTTTTT. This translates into CASSHTGTGELFF.

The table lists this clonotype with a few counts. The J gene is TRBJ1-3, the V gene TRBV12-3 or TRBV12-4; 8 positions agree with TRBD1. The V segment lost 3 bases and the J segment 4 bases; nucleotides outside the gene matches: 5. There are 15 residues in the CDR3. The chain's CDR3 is CASSFRGRRGNTIYF. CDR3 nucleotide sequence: TGTGCCAGCAGTTTCAGGGGGCGCCGGGGAAACACCATATATTTT.

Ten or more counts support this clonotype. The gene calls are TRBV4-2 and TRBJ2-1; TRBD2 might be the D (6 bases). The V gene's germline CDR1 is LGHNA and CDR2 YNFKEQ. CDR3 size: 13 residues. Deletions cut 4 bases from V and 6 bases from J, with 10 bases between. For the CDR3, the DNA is TGTGCCAGCAGCCTCCTGACTAGCAATGAGCAGTTCTTC. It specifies CASSLLTSNEQFF.

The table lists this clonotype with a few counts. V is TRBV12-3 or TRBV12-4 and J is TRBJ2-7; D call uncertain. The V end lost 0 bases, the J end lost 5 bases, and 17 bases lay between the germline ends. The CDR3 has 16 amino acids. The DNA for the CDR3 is TGTGCCAGCAGTTTAGCGCTACTCCAGGCACGAAACGAGCAGTACTTC. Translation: CASSLALLQARNEQYF.

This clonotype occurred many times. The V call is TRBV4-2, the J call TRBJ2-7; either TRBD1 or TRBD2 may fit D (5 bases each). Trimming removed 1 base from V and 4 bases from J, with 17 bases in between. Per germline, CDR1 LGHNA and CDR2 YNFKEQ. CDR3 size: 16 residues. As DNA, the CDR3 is TGTGCCAGCAGCCAAGTAGGGGACGGGCTGAGTTACGAGCAGTACTTC. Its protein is CASSQVGDGLSYEQYF.

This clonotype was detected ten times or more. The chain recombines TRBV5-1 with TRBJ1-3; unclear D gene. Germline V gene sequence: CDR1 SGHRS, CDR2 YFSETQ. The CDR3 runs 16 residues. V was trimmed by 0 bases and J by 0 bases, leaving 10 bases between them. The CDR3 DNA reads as TGCGCCAGCAGCTTGGGACATTCAAGCTCTGGAAACACCATATATTTT. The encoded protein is CASSLGHSSSGNTIYF.

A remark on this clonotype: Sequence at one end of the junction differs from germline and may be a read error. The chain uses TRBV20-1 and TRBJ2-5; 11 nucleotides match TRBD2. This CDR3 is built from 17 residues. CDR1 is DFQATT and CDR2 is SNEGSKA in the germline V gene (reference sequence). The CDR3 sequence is CCARDPWTSGLQETQYF. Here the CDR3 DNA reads TGCTGTGCTAGAGATCCCTGGACTAGCGGGTTACAAGAGACCCAGTACTTC.

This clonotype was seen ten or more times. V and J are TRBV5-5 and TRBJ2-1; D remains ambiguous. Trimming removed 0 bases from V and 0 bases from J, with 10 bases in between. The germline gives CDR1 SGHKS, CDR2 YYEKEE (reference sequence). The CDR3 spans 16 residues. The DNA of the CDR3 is TGTGCCAGCAGCTTGGTGGCGGTGAGCTCCTACAATGAGCAGTTCTTC. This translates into CASSLVAVSSYNEQFF.

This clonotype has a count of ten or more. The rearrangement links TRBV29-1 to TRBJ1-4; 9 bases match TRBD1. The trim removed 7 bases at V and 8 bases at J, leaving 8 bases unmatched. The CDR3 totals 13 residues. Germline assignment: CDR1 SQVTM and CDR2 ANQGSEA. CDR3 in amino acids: CSALTGGEEKLFF. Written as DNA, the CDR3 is TGCAGCGCCCTGACAGGGGGAGAGGAAAAACTGTTTTTT. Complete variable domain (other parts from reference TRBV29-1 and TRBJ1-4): SAVISQKPSRDICQRGTSLTIQCQVDSQVTMMFWYRQQPGQSLTLIATANQGSEATYESGFVIDKFPISRPNLTFSTLTVSNMSPEDSSIYLCSALTGGEEKLFFGSGTQLSVL.

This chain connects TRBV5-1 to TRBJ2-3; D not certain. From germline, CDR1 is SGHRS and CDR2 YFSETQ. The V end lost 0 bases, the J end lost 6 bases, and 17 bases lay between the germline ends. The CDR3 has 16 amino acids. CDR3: CASSLVNYPRTDTQYF. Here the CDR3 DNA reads TGCGCCAGCAGCTTGGTCAACTATCCCCGAACGGATACGCAGTATTTT.

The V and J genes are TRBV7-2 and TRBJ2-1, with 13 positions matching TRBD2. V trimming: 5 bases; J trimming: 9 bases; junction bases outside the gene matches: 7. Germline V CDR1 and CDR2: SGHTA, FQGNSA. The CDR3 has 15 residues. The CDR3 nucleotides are TGTGCCAGCAGCATCGGACTAGCGGGAGTTATTGAGCAGTTCTTC. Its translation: CASSIGLAGVIEQFF. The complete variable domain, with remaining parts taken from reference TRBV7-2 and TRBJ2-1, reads GAGVSQSPSNKVTEKGKDVELRCDPISGHTALYWYRQSLGQGLEFLIYFQGNSAPDKSGLPSDRFSAERTGGSVSTLTIQRTQQEDSAVYLCASSIGLAGVIEQFFGPGTRLTVL.